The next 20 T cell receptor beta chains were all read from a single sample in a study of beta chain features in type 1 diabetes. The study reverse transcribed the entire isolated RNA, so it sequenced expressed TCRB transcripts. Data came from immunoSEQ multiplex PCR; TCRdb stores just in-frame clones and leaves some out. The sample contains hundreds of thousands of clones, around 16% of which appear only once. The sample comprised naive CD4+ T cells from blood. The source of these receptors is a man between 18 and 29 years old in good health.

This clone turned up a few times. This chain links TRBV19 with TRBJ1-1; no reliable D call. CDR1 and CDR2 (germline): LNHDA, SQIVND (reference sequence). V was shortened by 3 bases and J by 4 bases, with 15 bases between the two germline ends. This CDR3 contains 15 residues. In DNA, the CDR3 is TGTGCCAGTAGTATGCGGGGAATTAGCCTCACTGAAGCTTTCTTT. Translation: CASSMRGISLTEAFF.

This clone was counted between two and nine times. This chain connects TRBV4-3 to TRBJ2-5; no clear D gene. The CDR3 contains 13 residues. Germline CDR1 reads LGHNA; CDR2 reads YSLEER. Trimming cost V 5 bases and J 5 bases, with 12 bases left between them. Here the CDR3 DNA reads TGCGCCAGCAGCACCCGGGCCTGGGAGACCCAGTACTTC. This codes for CASSTRAWETQYF.

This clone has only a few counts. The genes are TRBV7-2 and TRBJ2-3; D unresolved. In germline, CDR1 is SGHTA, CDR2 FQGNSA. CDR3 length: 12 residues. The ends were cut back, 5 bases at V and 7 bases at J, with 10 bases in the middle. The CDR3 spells CASSRTLNTQYF. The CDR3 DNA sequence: TGTGCCAGCAGCCGGACCTTAAATACGCAGTATTTT.

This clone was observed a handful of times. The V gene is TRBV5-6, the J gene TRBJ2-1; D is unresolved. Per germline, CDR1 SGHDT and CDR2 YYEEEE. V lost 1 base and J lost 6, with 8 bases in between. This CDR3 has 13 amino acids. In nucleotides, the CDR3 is TGTGCCAGCAGCTTGCTGAAACCCAATGAGCAGTTCTTC. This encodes CASSLLKPNEQFF.

As DNA, the CDR3 is TGTGCCAGCGGACAGGGGCGATCTAACTATGGCTACACCTTC. This translates into CASGQGRSNYGYTF. The V call is TRBV6-6, the J call TRBJ1-2; 9 positions agree with TRBD1. V shed 8 bases, J shed 0 bases, and the junction held 4 bases outside the gene matches. The CDR3 consists of 14 residues. In germline, CDR1 is MNHNY, CDR2 SVGAGI (reference sequence).

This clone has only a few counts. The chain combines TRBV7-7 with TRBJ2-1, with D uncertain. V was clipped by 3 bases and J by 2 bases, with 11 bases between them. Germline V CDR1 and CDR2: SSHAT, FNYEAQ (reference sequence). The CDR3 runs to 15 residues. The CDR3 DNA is TGTGCCAGCAGCTTGGAGTCGGCACCCTACAATGAGCAGTTCTTC. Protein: CASSLESAPYNEQFF.

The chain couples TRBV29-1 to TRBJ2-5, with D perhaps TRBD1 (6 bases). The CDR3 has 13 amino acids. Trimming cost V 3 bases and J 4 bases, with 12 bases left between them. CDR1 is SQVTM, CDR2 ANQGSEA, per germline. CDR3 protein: CSVDGGLIETQYF. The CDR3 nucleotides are TGCAGCGTTGATGGGGGCCTGATAGAGACCCAGTACTTC.

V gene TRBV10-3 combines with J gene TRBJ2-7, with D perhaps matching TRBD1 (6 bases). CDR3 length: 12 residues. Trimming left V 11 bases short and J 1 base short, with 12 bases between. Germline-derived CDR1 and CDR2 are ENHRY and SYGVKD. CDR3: CAGGQFSYEQYF. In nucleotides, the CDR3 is TGTGCCGGAGGACAGTTTTCCTACGAGCAGTACTTC.

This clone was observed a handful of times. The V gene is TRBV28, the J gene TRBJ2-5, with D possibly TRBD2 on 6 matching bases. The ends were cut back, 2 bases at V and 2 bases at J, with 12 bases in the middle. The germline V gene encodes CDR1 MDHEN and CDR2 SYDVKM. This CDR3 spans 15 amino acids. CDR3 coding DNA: TGTGCCAGCAGTTTAGAGGGAGGAGGGCAAGAGACCCAGTACTTC. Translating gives CASSLEGGGQETQYF.

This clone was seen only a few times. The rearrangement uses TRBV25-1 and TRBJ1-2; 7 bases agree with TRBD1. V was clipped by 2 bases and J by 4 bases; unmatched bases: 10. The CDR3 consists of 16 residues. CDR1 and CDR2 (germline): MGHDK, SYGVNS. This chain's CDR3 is CASSEAGQVVPYGYTF. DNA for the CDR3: TGTGCCAGCAGTGAAGCCGGACAGGTCGTACCCTATGGCTACACCTTC.

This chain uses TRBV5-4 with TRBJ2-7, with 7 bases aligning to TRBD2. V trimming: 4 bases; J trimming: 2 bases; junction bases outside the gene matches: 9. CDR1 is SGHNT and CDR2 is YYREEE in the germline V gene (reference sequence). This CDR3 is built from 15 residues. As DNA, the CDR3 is TGTGCCAGCAGCGACGCCGGGACTAAAGCCTACGAGCAGTACTTC. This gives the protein CASSDAGTKAYEQYF.

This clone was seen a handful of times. The CDR3 region is CASRLTGAYEQYF. CDR3 in DNA: TGCGCCAGCAGACTTACAGGGGCCTACGAGCAGTACTTC. The chain joins TRBV23-1 to TRBJ2-7, with 7 positions matching TRBD1. TRBV23-1 is treated as an ORF (open reading frame) with a function not yet certain. The CDR3 covers 13 residues. Losses at the gene ends were 6 bases for V and 2 bases for J; bases not matched to a gene: 4.

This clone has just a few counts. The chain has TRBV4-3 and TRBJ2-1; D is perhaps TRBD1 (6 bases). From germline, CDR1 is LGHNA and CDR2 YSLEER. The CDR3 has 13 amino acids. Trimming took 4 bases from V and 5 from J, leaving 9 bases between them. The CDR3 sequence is CASSRRTDNEQFF. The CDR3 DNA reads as TGCGCCAGCAGCCGCAGGACAGACAATGAGCAGTTCTTC.

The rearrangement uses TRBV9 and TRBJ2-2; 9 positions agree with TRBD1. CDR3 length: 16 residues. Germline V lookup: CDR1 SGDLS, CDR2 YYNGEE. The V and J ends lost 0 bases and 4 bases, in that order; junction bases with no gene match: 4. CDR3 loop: CASSVATGGLTGELFF. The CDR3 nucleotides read TGTGCCAGCAGCGTAGCCACAGGGGGCCTCACCGGGGAGCTGTTTTTT.

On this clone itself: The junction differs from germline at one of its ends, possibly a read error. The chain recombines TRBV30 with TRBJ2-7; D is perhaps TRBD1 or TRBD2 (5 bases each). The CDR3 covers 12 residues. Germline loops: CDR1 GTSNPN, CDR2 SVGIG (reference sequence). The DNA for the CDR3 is TGTGCCGGGAGACCGGGGCTATACGAGCAGTACTTC. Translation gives CAGRPGLYEQYF.

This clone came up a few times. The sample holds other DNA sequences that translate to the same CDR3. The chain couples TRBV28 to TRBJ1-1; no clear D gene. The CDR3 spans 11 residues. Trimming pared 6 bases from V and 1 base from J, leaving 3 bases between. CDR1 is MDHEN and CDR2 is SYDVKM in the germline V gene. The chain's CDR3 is CASSGNTEAFF. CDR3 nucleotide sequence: TGTGCCAGCAGCGGGAACACTGAAGCTTTCTTT.

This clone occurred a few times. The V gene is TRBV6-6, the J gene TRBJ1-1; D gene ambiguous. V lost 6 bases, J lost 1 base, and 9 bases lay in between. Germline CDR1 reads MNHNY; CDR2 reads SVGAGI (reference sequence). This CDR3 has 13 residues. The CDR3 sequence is CASRTTANTEAFF. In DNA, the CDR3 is TGTGCCAGCAGGACCACAGCGAACACTGAAGCTTTCTTT.

CDR3 bases: TGTGCCGTGCCCGGAGTAGCTCTCAAGGAGCAGTTCTTC. Translated, it gives CAVPGVALKEQFF. The rearrangement joins TRBV28 to TRBJ2-1, with D unresolved. CDR1 is MDHEN, CDR2 SYDVKM, per germline. Trimming pared 11 bases from V and 10 bases from J, leaving 21 bases between. This CDR3 is built from 13 residues.

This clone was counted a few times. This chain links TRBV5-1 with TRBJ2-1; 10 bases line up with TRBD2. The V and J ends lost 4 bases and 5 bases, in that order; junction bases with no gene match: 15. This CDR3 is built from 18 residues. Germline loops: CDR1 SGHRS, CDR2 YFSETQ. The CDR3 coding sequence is TGCGCCAGCAGCCGTCCCGGGACTAGCGCCAAGAGGGACAATGAGCAGTTCTTC. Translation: CASSRPGTSAKRDNEQFF.

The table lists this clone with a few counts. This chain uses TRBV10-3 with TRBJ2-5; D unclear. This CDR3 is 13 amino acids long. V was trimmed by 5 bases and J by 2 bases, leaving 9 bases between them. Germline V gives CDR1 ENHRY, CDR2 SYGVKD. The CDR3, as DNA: TGTGCCATCAGTCGGCAGCGTCAAGAGACCCAGTACTTC. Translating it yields CAISRQRQETQYF.